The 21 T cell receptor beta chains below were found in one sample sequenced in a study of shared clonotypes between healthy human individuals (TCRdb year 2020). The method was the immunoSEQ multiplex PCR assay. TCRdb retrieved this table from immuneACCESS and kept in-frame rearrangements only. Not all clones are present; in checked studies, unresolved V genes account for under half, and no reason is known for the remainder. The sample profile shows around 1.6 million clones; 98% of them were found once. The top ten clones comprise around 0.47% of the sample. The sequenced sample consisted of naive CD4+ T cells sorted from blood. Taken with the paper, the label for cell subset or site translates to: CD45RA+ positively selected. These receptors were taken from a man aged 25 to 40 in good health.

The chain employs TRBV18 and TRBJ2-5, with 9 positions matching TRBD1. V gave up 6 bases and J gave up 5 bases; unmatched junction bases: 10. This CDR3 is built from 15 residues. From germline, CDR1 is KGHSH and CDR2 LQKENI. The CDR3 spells CASSQGTGSGETQYF. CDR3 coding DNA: TGTGCCAGCTCTCAAGGGACAGGGTCAGGGGAGACCCAGTACTTC.

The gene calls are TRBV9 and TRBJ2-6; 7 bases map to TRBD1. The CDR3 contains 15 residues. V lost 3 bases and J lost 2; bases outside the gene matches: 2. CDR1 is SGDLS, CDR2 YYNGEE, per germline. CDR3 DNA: TGTGCCAGCAGCGCGGGGACAGCTGGGGCCAACGTCCTGACTTTC. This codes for CASSAGTAGANVLTF.

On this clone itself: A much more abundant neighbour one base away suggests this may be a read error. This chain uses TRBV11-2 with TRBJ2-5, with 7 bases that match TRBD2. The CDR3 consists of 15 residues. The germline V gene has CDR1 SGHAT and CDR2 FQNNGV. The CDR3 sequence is CVSSFWGGHQETQYF. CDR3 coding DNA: TGTGTCAGCAGCTTCTGGGGGGGACACCAAGAGACCCAGTACTTC.

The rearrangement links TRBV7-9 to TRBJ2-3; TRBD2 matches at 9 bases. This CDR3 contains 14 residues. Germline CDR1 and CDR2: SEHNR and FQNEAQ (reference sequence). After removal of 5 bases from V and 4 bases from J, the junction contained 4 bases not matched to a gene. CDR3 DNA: TGTGCCAGCAGCGAGAGCGGGAGGTCAGATACGCAGTATTTT. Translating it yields CASSESGRSDTQYF.

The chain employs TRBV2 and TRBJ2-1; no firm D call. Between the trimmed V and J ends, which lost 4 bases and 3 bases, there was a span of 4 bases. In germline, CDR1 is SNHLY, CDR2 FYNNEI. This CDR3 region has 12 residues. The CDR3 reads CASSADYNEQFF. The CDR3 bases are TGTGCCAGCAGTGCAGACTACAATGAGCAGTTCTTC.

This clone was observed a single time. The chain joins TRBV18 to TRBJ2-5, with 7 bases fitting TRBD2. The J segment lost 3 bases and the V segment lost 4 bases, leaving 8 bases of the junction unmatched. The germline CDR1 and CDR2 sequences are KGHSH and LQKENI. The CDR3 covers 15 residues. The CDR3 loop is CASSLLGRAEETQYF. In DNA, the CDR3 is TGTGCCAGCTCACTTCTGGGGAGGGCCGAAGAGACCCAGTACTTC.

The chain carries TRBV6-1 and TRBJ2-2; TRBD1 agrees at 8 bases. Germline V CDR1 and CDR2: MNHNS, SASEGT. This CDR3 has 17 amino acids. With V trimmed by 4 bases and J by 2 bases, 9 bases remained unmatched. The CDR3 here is CASSVGAQGANTGELFF. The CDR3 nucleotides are TGTGCCAGCAGTGTGGGAGCTCAGGGGGCTAACACCGGGGAGCTGTTTTTT.

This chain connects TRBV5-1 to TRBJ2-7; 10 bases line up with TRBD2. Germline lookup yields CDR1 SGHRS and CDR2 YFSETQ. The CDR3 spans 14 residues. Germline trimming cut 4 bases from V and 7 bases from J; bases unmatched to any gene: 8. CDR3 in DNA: TGCGCCAGCAGCCCCCTAGCGGGGGCCTCTGAGCAGTACTTC. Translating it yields CASSPLAGASEQYF.

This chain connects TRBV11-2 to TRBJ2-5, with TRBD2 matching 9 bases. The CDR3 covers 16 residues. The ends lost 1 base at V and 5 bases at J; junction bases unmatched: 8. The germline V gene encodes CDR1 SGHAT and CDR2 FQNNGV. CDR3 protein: CASSLGVSGSWETQYF. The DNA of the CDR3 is TGTGCCAGCAGCTTAGGCGTTAGCGGGAGCTGGGAGACCCAGTACTTC.

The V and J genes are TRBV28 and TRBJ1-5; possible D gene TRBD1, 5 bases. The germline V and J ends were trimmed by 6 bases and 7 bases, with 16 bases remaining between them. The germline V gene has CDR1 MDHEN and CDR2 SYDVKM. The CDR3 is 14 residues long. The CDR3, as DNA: TGTGCCAGCAGCTTGCGGAACCCAGGGCAGCCCCAGCATTTT. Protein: CASSLRNPGQPQHF.

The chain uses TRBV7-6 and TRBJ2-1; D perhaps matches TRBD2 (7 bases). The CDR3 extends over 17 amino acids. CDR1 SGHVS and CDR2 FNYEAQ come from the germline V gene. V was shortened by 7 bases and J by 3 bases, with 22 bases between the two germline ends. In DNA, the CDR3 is TGTGCCAGCACTTCCACGGGGGGCCGAAATAACTACAATGAGCAGTTCTTC. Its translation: CASTSTGGRNNYNEQFF.

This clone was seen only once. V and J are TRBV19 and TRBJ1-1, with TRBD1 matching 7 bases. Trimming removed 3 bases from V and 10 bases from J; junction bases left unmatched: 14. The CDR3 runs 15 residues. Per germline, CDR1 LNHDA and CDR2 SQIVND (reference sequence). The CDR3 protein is CASSIGGQTLKGAFF. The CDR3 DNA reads TGTGCCAGTAGTATTGGGGGACAGACACTAAAAGGAGCTTTCTTT.

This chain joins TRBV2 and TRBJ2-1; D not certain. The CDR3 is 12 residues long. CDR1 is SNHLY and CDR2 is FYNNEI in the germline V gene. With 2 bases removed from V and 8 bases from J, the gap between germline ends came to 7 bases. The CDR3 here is CASSELVYEQFF. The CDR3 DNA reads TGTGCCAGCAGTGAACTGGTTTATGAGCAGTTCTTC.

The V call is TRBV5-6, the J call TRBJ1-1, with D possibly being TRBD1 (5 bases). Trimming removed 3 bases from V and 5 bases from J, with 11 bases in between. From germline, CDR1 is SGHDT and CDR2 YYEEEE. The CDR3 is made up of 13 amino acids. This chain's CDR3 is CASSSLGETEAFF. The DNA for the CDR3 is TGTGCCAGCAGCTCGCTAGGGGAAACTGAAGCTTTCTTT.

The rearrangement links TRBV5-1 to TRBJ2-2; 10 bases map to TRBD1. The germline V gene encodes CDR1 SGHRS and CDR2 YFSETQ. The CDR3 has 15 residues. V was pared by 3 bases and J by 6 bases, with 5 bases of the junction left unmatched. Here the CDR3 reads CASSSLDRGAGELFF. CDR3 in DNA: TGCGCCAGCAGCTCGCTGGACAGGGGGGCCGGGGAGCTGTTTTTT.

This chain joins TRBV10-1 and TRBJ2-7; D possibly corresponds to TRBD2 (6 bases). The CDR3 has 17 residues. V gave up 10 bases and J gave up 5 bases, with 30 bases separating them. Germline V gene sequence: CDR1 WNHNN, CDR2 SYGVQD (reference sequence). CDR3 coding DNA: TGCGCCACCCGGCGCCAGGACTATAAGATTTTCCACCACGAGCAGTACTTC. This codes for CATRRQDYKIFHHEQYF.

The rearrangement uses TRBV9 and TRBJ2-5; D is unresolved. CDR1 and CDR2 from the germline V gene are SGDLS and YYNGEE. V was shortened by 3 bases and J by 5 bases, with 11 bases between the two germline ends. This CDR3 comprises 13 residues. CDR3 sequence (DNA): TGTGCCAGCAGCGCCCTAGATTTGGAGACCCAGTACTTC. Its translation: CASSALDLETQYF.

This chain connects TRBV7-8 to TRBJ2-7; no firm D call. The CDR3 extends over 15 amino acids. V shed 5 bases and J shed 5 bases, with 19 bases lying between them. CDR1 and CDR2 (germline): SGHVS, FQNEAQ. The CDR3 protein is CASSPPPLGRNEQYF. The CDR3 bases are TGTGCCAGCAGCCCCCCGCCGTTGGGAAGGAACGAGCAGTACTTC.

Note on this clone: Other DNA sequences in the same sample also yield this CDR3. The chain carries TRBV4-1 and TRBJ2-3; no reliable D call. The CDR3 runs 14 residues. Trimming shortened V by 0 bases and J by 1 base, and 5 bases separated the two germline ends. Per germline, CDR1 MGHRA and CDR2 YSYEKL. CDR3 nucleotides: TGCGCCAGCAGCCAAGATAGAGGCACAGATACGCAGTATTTT. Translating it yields CASSQDRGTDTQYF.

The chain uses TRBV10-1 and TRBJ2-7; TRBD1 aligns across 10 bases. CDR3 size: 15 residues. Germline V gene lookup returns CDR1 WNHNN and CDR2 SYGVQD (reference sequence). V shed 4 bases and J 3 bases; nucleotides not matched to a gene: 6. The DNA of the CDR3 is TGCGCCAGCAGTGCCTCGGGACAGGGGAACTACGAGCAGTACTTC. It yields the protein CASSASGQGNYEQYF.

CDR3 DNA sequence: TGTGCCAGCAGCTTTGCCGTCGGGGATCCCTACGAGCAGTACTTC. It is translated as CASSFAVGDPYEQYF. The chain uses TRBV5-5 and TRBJ2-7, with D perhaps TRBD2 (5 bases). The germline V gene has CDR1 SGHKS and CDR2 YYEKEE (reference sequence). V dropped 2 bases and J dropped 2 bases, with 14 bases sitting between them. The CDR3 is 15 amino acids.